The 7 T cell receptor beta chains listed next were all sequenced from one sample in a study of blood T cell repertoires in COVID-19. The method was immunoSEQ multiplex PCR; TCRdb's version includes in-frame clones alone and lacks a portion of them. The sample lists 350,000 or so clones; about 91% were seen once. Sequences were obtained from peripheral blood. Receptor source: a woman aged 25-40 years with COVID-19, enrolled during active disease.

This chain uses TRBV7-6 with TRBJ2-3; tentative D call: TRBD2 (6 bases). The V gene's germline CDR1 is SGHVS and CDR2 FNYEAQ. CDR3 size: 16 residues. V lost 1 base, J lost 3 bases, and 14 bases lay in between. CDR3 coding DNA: TGTGCCAGCAGCTTAGGGGCGTCGGGGAGGACAGATACGCAGTATTTT. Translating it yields CASSLGASGRTDTQYF.

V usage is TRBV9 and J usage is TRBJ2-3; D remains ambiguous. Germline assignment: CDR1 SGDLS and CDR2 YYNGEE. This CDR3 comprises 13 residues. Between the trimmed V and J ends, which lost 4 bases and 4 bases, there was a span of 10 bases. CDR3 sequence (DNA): TGTGCCAGCAGCCTAGGACGGGCAGATACGCAGTATTTT. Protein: CASSLGRADTQYF.

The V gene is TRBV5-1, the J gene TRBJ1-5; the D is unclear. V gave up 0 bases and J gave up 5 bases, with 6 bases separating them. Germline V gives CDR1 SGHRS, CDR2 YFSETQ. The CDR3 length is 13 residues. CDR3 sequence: CASSLGSDQPQHF. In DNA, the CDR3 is TGCGCCAGCAGCTTGGGCAGTGATCAGCCCCAGCATTTT.

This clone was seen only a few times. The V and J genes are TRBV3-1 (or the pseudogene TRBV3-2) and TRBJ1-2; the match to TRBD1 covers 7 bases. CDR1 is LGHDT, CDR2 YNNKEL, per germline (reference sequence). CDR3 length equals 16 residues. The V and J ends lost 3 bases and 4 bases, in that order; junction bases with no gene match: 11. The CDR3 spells CASSQETGRFLYGYTF. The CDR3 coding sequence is TGTGCCAGCAGCCAGGAGACAGGGAGGTTCCTCTATGGCTACACCTTC.

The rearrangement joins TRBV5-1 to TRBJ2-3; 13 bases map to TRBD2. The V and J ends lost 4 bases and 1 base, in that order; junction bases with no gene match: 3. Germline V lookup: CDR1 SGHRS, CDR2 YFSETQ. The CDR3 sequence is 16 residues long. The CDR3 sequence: CASSQGLAGGTDTQYF. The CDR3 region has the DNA TGCGCCAGCAGCCAAGGACTAGCGGGGGGCACAGATACGCAGTATTTT.

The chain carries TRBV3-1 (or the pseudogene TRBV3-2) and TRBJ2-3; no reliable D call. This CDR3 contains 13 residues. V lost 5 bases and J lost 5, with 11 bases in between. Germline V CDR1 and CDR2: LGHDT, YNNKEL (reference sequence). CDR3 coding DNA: TGTGCCAGCAGCGGCTCTAGACTAGATACGCAGTATTTT. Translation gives CASSGSRLDTQYF.

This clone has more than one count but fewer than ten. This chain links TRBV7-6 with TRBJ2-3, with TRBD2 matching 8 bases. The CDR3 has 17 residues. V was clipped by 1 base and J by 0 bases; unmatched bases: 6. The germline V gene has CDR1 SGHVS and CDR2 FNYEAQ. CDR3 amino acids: CASSLGPGGVSTDTQYF. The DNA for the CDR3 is TGTGCCAGCAGCTTAGGACCGGGGGGGGTGAGCACAGATACGCAGTATTTT. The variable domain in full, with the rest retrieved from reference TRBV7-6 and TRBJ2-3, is GAGVSQSPRYKVTKRGQDVALRCDPISGHVSLYWYRQALGQGPEFLTYFNYEAQQDKSGLPNDRFSAERPEGSISTLTIQRTEQRDSAMYRCASSLGPGGVSTDTQYFGPGTRLTVL.